The 22 T cell receptor beta chains reported below all come from one sample, sequenced in a study of blood T cell repertoires in COVID-19. Only in-frame clones appear in the TCRdb table, and some are missing; sequencing was by immunoSEQ multiplex PCR. The sample records roughly 250,000 clones, about nine tenths being singletons. Sequences were obtained from PBMCs or T cells enriched from blood (not recorded which). The source is a woman aged 18-30 years who had recovered from COVID-19.

The V call is TRBV6-1, the J call TRBJ1-2, with a tentative D call TRBD1 (6 bases). Germline CDR1 reads MNHNS; CDR2 reads SASEGT. The CDR3 covers 14 residues. V was shortened by 2 bases and J by 6 bases, with 13 bases between the two germline ends. Written as DNA, the CDR3 is TGTGCCAGCAGTGAAATAGGACAGTCAAATGGCTACACCTTC. It specifies CASSEIGQSNGYTF.

The chain's CDR3 is CATSDLHNYGYTF. The CDR3, as DNA: TGTGCCACCAGTGATTTGCATAACTATGGCTACACCTTC. This sequence joins TRBV24-1 and TRBJ1-2; D uncertain. The CDR3 runs 13 residues. The ends were cut back, 0 bases at V and 1 base at J, with 2 bases in the middle. CDR1 is KGHDR and CDR2 is SFDVKD in the germline V gene.

This chain links TRBV27 with TRBJ2-3; D possibly corresponds to TRBD2 (5 bases). The CDR3 totals 11 residues. CDR1 and CDR2 from the germline V gene are MNHEY and SMNVEV (reference sequence). V lost 7 bases and J lost 6, with 8 bases in between. The CDR3 spells CASKWRDTQYF. The CDR3, as DNA: TGTGCCAGCAAGTGGAGGGATACGCAGTATTTT.

The chain recombines TRBV25-1 with TRBJ1-1, with a possible D match to TRBD1 (5 bases). Deletions cut 1 base from V and 0 bases from J, with 9 bases between. The CDR3 length is 15 residues. The germline gives CDR1 MGHDK, CDR2 SYGVNS. CDR3 DNA sequence: TGTGCCAGCAGTGAATTGCGGGGCATGAACACTGAAGCTTTCTTT. It is translated as CASSELRGMNTEAFF.

This clone has a single count. The chain employs TRBV4-2 and TRBJ1-2, with D possibly TRBD1 on 5 matching bases. The CDR3 has 16 amino acids. The germline gives CDR1 LGHNA, CDR2 YNFKEQ. Deletions cut 0 bases from V and 1 base from J, with 12 bases between. Here the CDR3 reads CASSQDKGTFNYGYTF. The CDR3 region has the DNA TGTGCCAGCAGCCAAGATAAGGGGACTTTTAACTATGGCTACACCTTC.

This clone appeared a single time. This chain links TRBV11-3 with TRBJ1-2; D remains ambiguous. Germline CDR1 SGHNT, CDR2 YENEEA. V was pared by 1 base and J by 3 bases, with 18 bases between. The CDR3 is 17 residues long. The CDR3 DNA is TGTGCCAGCAGCTTAGGGAGCGGGCGAGAAGAGGACTATGGCTACACCTTC. Its protein is CASSLGSGREEDYGYTF.

The chain combines TRBV10-2 with TRBJ2-3; perhaps TRBD2 as D (7 bases). The V gene's germline CDR1 is WSHSY and CDR2 SAAADI. This CDR3 has 16 amino acids. Between the trimmed V and J ends, which lost 8 bases and 4 bases, there was a span of 22 bases. The chain's CDR3 is CASGGLGRESADTQYF. CDR3 coding DNA: TGCGCCAGCGGGGGCTTGGGGCGGGAGTCCGCAGATACGCAGTATTTT.

This clone was seen just once. The CDR3, as DNA: TGTGCCACCGGGTTGGGACAGGGAGGATCACCCCTCCACTTT. It codes for CATGLGQGGSPLHF. The rearrangement links TRBV18 to TRBJ1-6, with 9 bases lining up with TRBD1. V was pared by 10 bases and J by 10 bases, with 11 bases of the junction left unmatched. CDR1 and CDR2 from the germline V gene are KGHSH and LQKENI. The CDR3 has 14 residues.

This chain connects TRBV4-1 to TRBJ2-7, with TRBD1 matching over 10 bases. This CDR3 has 15 residues. Per germline, CDR1 MGHRA and CDR2 YSYEKL. V gave up 4 bases and J gave up 5 bases; unmatched junction bases: 8. The CDR3 sequence: CASSLRPGQGNEQYF. The CDR3 coding sequence is TGCGCCAGCAGCCTAAGACCGGGACAGGGGAACGAGCAGTACTTC.

The table lists this clone with a few counts. The V call is TRBV5-8, the J call TRBJ1-1, with D unresolved. Germline V lookup: CDR1 SGHTS, CDR2 YDEGEE. Deletions cut 2 bases from V and 0 bases from J, with 8 bases between. The CDR3 totals 14 residues. The CDR3 here is CASSLGSMNTEAFF. DNA for the CDR3: TGTGCCAGCAGCTTAGGGAGCATGAACACTGAAGCTTTCTTT.

V and J are TRBV27 and TRBJ1-2; 8 positions match TRBD1. This CDR3 is built from 13 residues. V dropped 6 bases and J dropped 6; count of bases not matched to a gene: 6. Looked up from germline, CDR1 is MNHEY and CDR2 is SMNVEV (reference sequence). CDR3 nucleotides: TGTGCCAGCAGCCCTCAGGGGGCGCATGGCTACACCTTC. This codes for CASSPQGAHGYTF.

The chain employs TRBV11-2 and TRBJ2-1; 7 bases are a match to TRBD1. The germline V gene has CDR1 SGHAT and CDR2 FQNNGV. The V and J ends lost 3 bases and 0 bases, in that order; junction bases with no gene match: 5. The CDR3 loop spans 16 amino acids. CDR3 DNA sequence: TGTGCCAGCAGCTTGATTAGGGGGCGCTCCTACAATGAGCAGTTCTTC. Translation gives CASSLIRGRSYNEQFF.

For the CDR3, the DNA is TGTGCCAGCAGTTACTCCCGGACGGACTACTATGGCTACACCTTC. This encodes CASSYSRTDYYGYTF. The rearrangement uses TRBV6-5 and TRBJ1-2; D gene unclear. V lost 0 bases to trimming and J lost 3 bases, with 11 bases between them. CDR1 and CDR2 from the germline V gene are MNHEY and SVGAGI. The length of the CDR3 is 15 residues.

J is TRBJ1-2 and V is TRBV7-6; 7 nucleotides align to TRBD1. The ends lost 2 bases at V and 8 bases at J; junction bases unmatched: 5. This CDR3 comprises 13 residues. Germline lookup yields CDR1 SGHVS and CDR2 FNYEAQ. The CDR3 spells CASSLPNRGGYTF. As DNA, the CDR3 is TGTGCCAGCAGCTTACCAAACAGGGGCGGCTACACCTTC.

The gene calls are TRBV5-1 and TRBJ1-4; 10 bases map to TRBD1. Germline V gene data show CDR1 as SGHRS and CDR2 as YFSETQ. CDR3 length equals 14 residues. J gave up 7 bases and V 5 bases, and 5 bases lay outside the gene matches. The CDR3: CASRYGTGAEKLFF. The CDR3 DNA sequence: TGCGCCAGCAGGTACGGGACAGGGGCTGAAAAACTGTTTTTT.

This chain uses TRBV20-1 with TRBJ2-7; 9 bases are a match to TRBD2. The CDR3 consists of 14 residues. Germline CDR1 DFQATT, CDR2 SNEGSKA (reference sequence). The junction had 6 bases not matched to a gene; V was cut back by 3 bases and J by 3 bases. CDR3 amino acids: CSASRAGGSYEQYF. Written as DNA, the CDR3 is TGCAGTGCTAGTAGGGCGGGAGGGAGCTACGAGCAGTACTTC.

The J gene is TRBJ2-7, the V gene TRBV7-9, with a tentative D call TRBD1 (5 bases). The CDR3 covers 16 residues. The germline CDR1 and CDR2 sequences are SEHNR and FQNEAQ (reference sequence). V shed 5 bases and J shed 0 bases, with 17 bases lying between them. CDR3 protein: CASSVTQGISSYEQYF. In DNA, the CDR3 is TGTGCCAGCAGCGTTACTCAGGGCATAAGCTCCTACGAGCAGTACTTC.

The chain employs TRBV11-2 and TRBJ1-2; 7 positions match TRBD1. Germline V gene lookup returns CDR1 SGHAT and CDR2 FQNNGV. The CDR3 extends over 13 amino acids. V lost 5 bases and J lost 4; bases outside the gene matches: 4. CDR3: CASSQTGLYGYTF. Here the CDR3 DNA reads TGTGCCAGCAGCCAGACAGGGCTCTATGGCTACACCTTC. Together with reference TRBV11-2 and TRBJ1-2, the CDR3 gives the full variable domain: EAGVAQSPRYKIIEKRQSVAFWCNPISGHATLYWYQQILGQGPKLLIQFQNNGVVDDSQLPKDRFSAERLKGVDSTLKIQPAKLEDSAVYLCASSQTGLYGYTFGSGTRLTVV.

This sequence joins TRBV19 and TRBJ1-2; weak D call: TRBD1 (5 bases). This CDR3 is built from 13 residues. Germline assignment: CDR1 LNHDA and CDR2 SQIVND (reference sequence). V gave up 5 bases and J gave up 5 bases, with 12 bases separating them. CDR3 sequence: CASSLGREYGYTF. As DNA, the CDR3 is TGTGCCAGTAGTCTCGGCAGGGAATATGGCTACACCTTC.

The CDR3 loop reads CASSLDAGWKNSPLHF. The CDR3 DNA sequence: TGTGCCAGCAGCTTAGATGCAGGATGGAAAAATTCACCCCTCCACTTT. The rearrangement uses TRBV7-6 and TRBJ1-6, with no clear D. CDR3 size: 16 residues. The V end was cut by 1 base, the J end by 7 bases, with 14 bases between. Germline CDR1 SGHVS, CDR2 FNYEAQ.

J is TRBJ2-3 and V is TRBV6-5, with a weak D call TRBD1 (6 bases). The CDR3 contains 15 residues. The germline CDR1 and CDR2 sequences are MNHEY and SVGAGI. Trimming pared 5 bases from V and 1 base from J, leaving 13 bases between. CDR3 sequence (DNA): TGTGCCAGCAGTCCCCGACAGGAAGGCACAGATACGCAGTATTTT. Residues: CASSPRQEGTDTQYF.

On this clone: Mismatch with germline at one junction end may stem from a read error. The CDR3 sequence: CASSSDRVGLNF. The CDR3 DNA sequence: TGTGCCAGCAGCTCGGACAGGGTGGGGTTAAACTTC. The chain couples TRBV6-5 to TRBJ2-7, with 8 bases aligning to TRBD1. CDR1 and CDR2 (germline): MNHEY, SVGAGI. CDR3 length: 12 amino acids.